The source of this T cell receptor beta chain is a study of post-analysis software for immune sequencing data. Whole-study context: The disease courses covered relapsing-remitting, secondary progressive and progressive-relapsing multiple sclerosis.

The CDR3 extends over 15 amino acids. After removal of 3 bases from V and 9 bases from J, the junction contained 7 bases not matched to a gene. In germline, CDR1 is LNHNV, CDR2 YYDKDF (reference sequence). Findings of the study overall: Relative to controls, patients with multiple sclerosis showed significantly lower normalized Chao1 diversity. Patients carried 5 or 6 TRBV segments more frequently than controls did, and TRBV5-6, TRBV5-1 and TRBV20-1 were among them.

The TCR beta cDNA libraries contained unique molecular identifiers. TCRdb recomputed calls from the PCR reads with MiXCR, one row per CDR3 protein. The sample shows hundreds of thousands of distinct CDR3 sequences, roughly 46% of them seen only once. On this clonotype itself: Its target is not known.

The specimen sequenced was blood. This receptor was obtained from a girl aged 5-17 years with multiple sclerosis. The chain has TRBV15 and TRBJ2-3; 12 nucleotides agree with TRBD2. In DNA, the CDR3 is TGTGCCACCAGCAGCGACCTACTAGCGGGGGGAACGCAGTATTTT. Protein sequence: CATSSDLLAGGTQYF. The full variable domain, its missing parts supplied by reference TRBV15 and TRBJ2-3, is DAMVIQNPRYQVTQFGKPVTLSCSQTLNHNVMYWYQQKSSQAPKLLFHYYDKDFNNEADTPDNFQSRRPNTSFCFLDIRSPGLGDTAMYLCATSSDLLAGGTQYFGPGTRLTVL.